This T cell receptor (beta chain) was captured in a study of blood T cell repertoires in COVID-19. CDR3 length: 14 amino acids. Trimming shortened V by 0 bases and J by 4 bases, and 9 bases separated the two germline ends. Germline values: CDR1 PRHDT, CDR2 FYEKMQ (reference sequence). Study processing details: Reference gene primer amplification in the assay estimated nucleated cell counts. Assay: immunoSEQ multiplex PCR; the TCRdb copy retains only in-frame clones and omits some. That table supplies the V and J calls and clone size; D and trimming were determined from the DNA. There are 350,000 or so clones in the sample; over 75% occur only once, and roughly 1% lies in the top ten.

This sequence was found in a woman aged 25 to 45 who had recovered from COVID-19. The chain couples TRBV13 to TRBJ1-2; no clear D. Material for sequencing was PBMCs or T cells enriched from blood (not recorded which). CDR3 residues: CASSLGRSPYGYTF. CDR3 coding DNA: TGTGCCAGCAGCTTAGGGAGGTCCCCCTATGGCTACACCTTC.